A single sample gave rise to the 32 T cell receptor beta chains below, sequenced in a study of blood T cell repertoires in COVID-19. Produced via immunoSEQ multiplex PCR; TCRdb's table is partial and in-frame only. The sample yields 310,000 or so clones, around 90% seen once. Sample: peripheral blood. The origin of the receptors is a woman aged 50 to 60 who had recovered from COVID-19.

The chain is built from TRBV7-8 and TRBJ2-6; the D is unclear. The V and J ends lost 5 bases and 0 bases respectively, with 11 bases between them. This CDR3 has 16 amino acids. The germline V gene encodes CDR1 SGHVS and CDR2 FQNEAQ. In DNA form, the CDR3 reads TGTGCCAGCAGCCCGACTCACTACTCTGGGGCCAACGTCCTGACTTTC. Its translation: CASSPTHYSGANVLTF.

The chain combines TRBV9 with TRBJ1-1; TRBD1 is a possible D gene (5 bases). CDR3 length: 17 amino acids. V lost 0 bases and J 0 bases, leaving 15 bases between the germline ends. Germline V gene sequence: CDR1 SGDLS, CDR2 YYNGEE. The CDR3 nucleotides are TGTGCCAGCAGCGTAGTTCCCCAAGGGGTGGTGAACACTGAAGCTTTCTTT. This sequence encodes CASSVVPQGVVNTEAFF. Full variable domain (remainder filled in from reference TRBV9 and TRBJ1-1): DSGVTQTPKHLITATGQRVTLRCSPRSGDLSVYWYQQSLDQGLQFLIQYYNGEERAKGNILERFSAQQFPDLHSELNLSSLELGDSALYFCASSVVPQGVVNTEAFFGQGTRLTVV.

The chain carries TRBV5-1 and TRBJ2-3, with a possible D match to TRBD1 (6 bases). Trimming took off 0 bases at V and 5 bases at J, with 13 bases between the two ends. The germline gives CDR1 SGHRS, CDR2 YFSETQ. This CDR3 is 15 amino acids long. As DNA, the CDR3 is TGCGCCAGCAGCTTGGAGGGACACCAGATAGATACGCAGTATTTT. This codes for CASSLEGHQIDTQYF. Looking up the rest from reference TRBV5-1 and TRBJ2-3 gives the full variable domain: KAGVTQTPRYLIKTRGQQVTLSCSPISGHRSVSWYQQTPGQGLQFLFEYFSETQRNKGNFPGRFSGRQFSNSRSEMNVSTLELGDSALYLCASSLEGHQIDTQYFGPGTRLTVL.

The chain recombines TRBV7-2 with TRBJ1-2; D call uncertain. Germline values: CDR1 SGHTA, CDR2 FQGNSA. Trimming removed 1 base at V and 4 bases at J, with 13 bases between. The CDR3 is 15 amino acids. Written as DNA, the CDR3 is TGTGCCAGCAGCTTAGGGGCCGGGAGGGTCTATGGCTACACCTTC. Translation gives CASSLGAGRVYGYTF.

This chain links TRBV5-4 with TRBJ1-1; TRBD1 agrees at 9 bases. After removal of 0 bases from V and 1 base from J, the junction contained 4 bases not matched to a gene. Germline lookup yields CDR1 SGHNT and CDR2 YYREEE (reference sequence). The CDR3 spans 16 residues. CDR3 protein: CASSLGDRAGNTEAFF. In DNA, the CDR3 is TGTGCCAGCAGCTTGGGGGACAGGGCGGGGAACACTGAAGCTTTCTTT.

V gene TRBV5-1 combines with J gene TRBJ2-7; 11 nucleotides match TRBD1. Germline V CDR1 and CDR2: SGHRS, YFSETQ. This CDR3 region has 14 residues. Trimming took 3 bases from V and 7 from J; bases not matched to a gene: 6. The CDR3 region is CASSSGTGGREQYF. The CDR3, as DNA: TGCGCCAGCAGCTCCGGGACAGGGGGGCGGGAGCAGTACTTC.

J is TRBJ1-2 and V is TRBV7-9, with a weak D call TRBD1 (6 bases). The CDR3 is 13 amino acids. Trimming left V 2 bases short and J 3 bases short, with 7 bases between. Germline V gene sequence: CDR1 SEHNR, CDR2 FQNEAQ (reference sequence). The CDR3: CASSLRTDYGYTF. The CDR3 region has the DNA TGTGCCAGCAGCTTACGGACAGACTATGGCTACACCTTC. Supplemented by reference TRBV7-9 and TRBJ1-2, the full variable domain reads DTGVSQNPRHKITKRGQNVTFRCDPISEHNRLYWYRQTLGQGPEFLTYFQNEAQLEKSRLLSDRFSAERPKGSFSTLEIQRTEQGDSAMYLCASSLRTDYGYTFGSGTRLTVV.

The rearrangement uses TRBV11-2 and TRBJ2-7; 7 bases fit TRBD2. The CDR3 has 14 amino acids. J lost 0 bases, V lost 5 bases, and 4 bases had no gene match. Germline-derived CDR1 and CDR2 are SGHAT and FQNNGV. The CDR3 nucleotides read TGTGCCAGCAGCCTGGGGGAGGGCTCCTACGAGCAGTACTTC. This codes for CASSLGEGSYEQYF.

The sample holds one count of this clone. The CDR3 sequence: CASSSTSGGAVSYNEQFF. CDR3 coding DNA: TGCGCCAGCAGCTCTACTAGCGGGGGGGCTGTATCCTACAATGAGCAGTTCTTC. The chain carries TRBV5-1 and TRBJ2-1, with 13 bases lining up with TRBD2. The CDR3 loop spans 18 amino acids. V lost 3 bases, J lost 1 base, and 7 bases stayed unmatched. Per germline, CDR1 SGHRS and CDR2 YFSETQ.

This clone was detected a few times. The CDR3 here is CAISEGGIHTGELFF. For the CDR3, the DNA is TGTGCCATCAGTGAGGGGGGGATCCATACCGGGGAGCTGTTTTTT. The genes are TRBV10-3 and TRBJ2-2, with a tentative D call TRBD2 (6 bases). The CDR3 spans 15 residues. CDR1 ENHRY and CDR2 SYGVKD come from the germline V gene. Trimming removed 2 bases from V and 5 bases from J, with 12 bases in between.

For the CDR3, the DNA is TGCGCCAGCAGCTTGGAGGGGACTAGCGGGAGGCGGGGGGGCGATGAGCAGTTCTTC. This gives the protein CASSLEGTSGRRGGDEQFF. This chain joins TRBV5-1 and TRBJ2-1, with 15 bases lining up with TRBD2. The germline V gene encodes CDR1 SGHRS and CDR2 YFSETQ. The CDR3 has 19 residues. V was pared by 0 bases and J by 8 bases, with 12 bases of the junction left unmatched. Complete variable domain (other parts from reference TRBV5-1 and TRBJ2-1): KAGVTQTPRYLIKTRGQQVTLSCSPISGHRSVSWYQQTPGQGLQFLFEYFSETQRNKGNFPGRFSGRQFSNSRSEMNVSTLELGDSALYLCASSLEGTSGRRGGDEQFFGPGTRLTVL.

The chain uses TRBV3-1 (or the pseudogene TRBV3-2) and TRBJ2-2; D possibly corresponds to TRBD1 (6 bases). V was pared by 6 bases and J by 0 bases, with 11 bases between. CDR1 and CDR2 (germline): LGHDT, YNNKEL (reference sequence). The CDR3 runs 15 residues. The CDR3 nucleotides read TGTGCCAGCAGAACAGGGAGCACGAACACCGGGGAGCTGTTTTTT. Protein: CASRTGSTNTGELFF.

This chain uses TRBV4-3 with TRBJ1-2, with 8 bases lining up with TRBD1. The CDR3 is 15 residues long. The V gene's germline CDR1 is LGHNA and CDR2 YSLEER. With 4 bases clipped from V and 0 bases from J, the junction kept 4 bases outside the gene matches. The CDR3 is CASSPRTGPNYGYTF. CDR3 DNA: TGCGCCAGCAGCCCCAGGACAGGGCCTAACTATGGCTACACCTTC.

This rearrangement joins TRBV27 to TRBJ1-2, with unresolved D. This CDR3 contains 15 residues. Looked up from germline, CDR1 is MNHEY and CDR2 is SMNVEV (reference sequence). V was trimmed by 5 bases and J by 2 bases, leaving 15 bases between them. The CDR3 sequence: CASSPDPGENYGYTF. For the CDR3, the DNA is TGTGCCAGCAGTCCTGACCCCGGGGAGAACTATGGCTACACCTTC.

The genes are TRBV14 and TRBJ2-7; D is undetermined. Germline V lookup: CDR1 SGHDN, CDR2 FVKESK. Trimming stripped 1 base from V and 5 bases from J, with 6 bases between. The CDR3 has 12 residues. The CDR3 protein is CASSQVGHEQYF. CDR3 DNA: TGTGCCAGCAGCCAAGTTGGCCACGAGCAGTACTTC.

The chain has TRBV12-3 or TRBV12-4 and TRBJ1-4; tentatively, D is TRBD1 (5 bases). There are 13 residues in the CDR3. Trimming removed 3 bases from V and 7 bases from J, with 9 bases in between. Here the CDR3 DNA reads TGTGCCAGCAGTTTGAACGGGGGTGAAAAACTGTTTTTT. Translated, it gives CASSLNGGEKLFF.

The chain joins TRBV3-1 (or the pseudogene TRBV3-2) to TRBJ2-7, with TRBD2 matching 10 bases. V gave up 4 bases and J gave up 1 base; unmatched junction bases: 1. The germline CDR1 and CDR2 sequences are LGHDT and YNNKEL (reference sequence). This CDR3 comprises 14 residues. The chain's CDR3 is CASSLLAGSYEQYF. In DNA, the CDR3 is TGTGCCAGCAGCCTACTAGCGGGGTCCTACGAGCAGTACTTC.

The chain employs TRBV5-6 and TRBJ1-1; no definite D call. The CDR3 sequence is 13 residues long. Trimming cost V 0 bases and J 10 bases, with 13 bases left between them. Germline V lookup: CDR1 SGHDT, CDR2 YYEEEE. This chain's CDR3 is CASSLDLGPAAFF. The CDR3, as DNA: TGTGCCAGCAGCTTGGACTTGGGCCCCGCAGCTTTCTTT.

V usage is TRBV5-1 and J usage is TRBJ1-1; TRBD1 aligns across 10 bases. Per germline, CDR1 SGHRS and CDR2 YFSETQ. The CDR3 length is 15 residues. V lost 4 bases, J lost 1 base, and 4 bases stayed unmatched. The CDR3 region is CASSTGQGGNTEAFF. CDR3 nucleotides: TGCGCCAGCAGCACCGGACAGGGGGGGAACACTGAAGCTTTCTTT.

This chain links TRBV11-2 with TRBJ2-7; the D is unclear. Trimming took 2 bases from V and 2 from J, leaving 7 bases between them. The CDR3 loop spans 13 amino acids. Germline V gene data show CDR1 as SGHAT and CDR2 as FQNNGV. The CDR3 nucleotides are TGTGCCAGCAGCTTAATACCTACCTACGAGCAGTACTTC. This gives the protein CASSLIPTYEQYF.

V is TRBV2 and J is TRBJ2-5, with 10 positions matching TRBD1. Germline V CDR1 and CDR2: SNHLY, FYNNEI. With 11 bases clipped from V and 5 bases from J, the junction kept 8 bases outside the gene matches. This CDR3 is built from 13 residues. In DNA, the CDR3 is TGTGCCGGTGGACAGGGGGATTCGGAGACCCAGTACTTC. It translates to CAGGQGDSETQYF.

The V gene is TRBV11-1, the J gene TRBJ1-1; D call uncertain. The CDR3 runs to 13 residues. V lost 5 bases and J 4 bases, leaving 11 bases between the germline ends. Germline CDR1 reads SGHAT; CDR2 reads FQDESV (reference sequence). In DNA form, the CDR3 reads TGTGCCAGCAGCCATCCAGCGAGCACTGAAGCTTTCTTT. Translating it yields CASSHPASTEAFF.

V is TRBV15 and J is TRBJ1-6; D ambiguous. Germline V gives CDR1 LNHNV, CDR2 YYDKDF (reference sequence). CDR3 length: 16 amino acids. V lost 0 bases to trimming and J lost 2 bases, with 8 bases between them. DNA of the CDR3: TGTGCCACCAGCAGAGATGTCACAGCCTATAATTCACCCCTCCACTTT. It specifies CATSRDVTAYNSPLHF.

The V gene is TRBV24-1, the J gene TRBJ2-2, with TRBD1 matching 11 bases. The CDR3 consists of 16 residues. After removal of 4 bases from V and 4 bases from J, the junction contained 4 bases not matched to a gene. Germline V gives CDR1 KGHDR, CDR2 SFDVKD. CDR3 sequence (DNA): TGTGCCACCAGTGAAACCGGGACAGGGGGCACCGGGGAGCTGTTTTTT. Amino acid sequence: CATSETGTGGTGELFF.

The chain couples TRBV7-6 to TRBJ1-1; weak D call: TRBD1 (5 bases). Germline V CDR1 and CDR2: SGHVS, FNYEAQ. This CDR3 has 14 amino acids. V lost 5 bases and J lost 6, with 16 bases in between. The CDR3, as DNA: TGTGCCAGCAGCAAGACGAGGGACTCCGCTGAAGCTTTCTTT. Its protein product is CASSKTRDSAEAFF.

V and J are TRBV18 and TRBJ1-2, with D maybe TRBD1 (6 bases). Germline loops: CDR1 KGHSH, CDR2 LQKENI. The CDR3 sequence is 13 residues long. V was pared by 2 bases and J by 4 bases, with 8 bases between. The CDR3: CASSPSGVYGYTF. CDR3 coding DNA: TGTGCCAGCTCACCATCAGGGGTCTATGGCTACACCTTC.

As for this clone: In the same sample, other DNA sequences code for this CDR3. The genes are TRBV5-1 and TRBJ2-3; 8 positions agree with TRBD2. The CDR3 runs to 15 residues. V shed 2 bases, J shed 4 bases, and the junction held 6 bases outside the gene matches. CDR1 and CDR2 (germline): SGHRS, YFSETQ. This CDR3 is CASSLSSGGADTQYF. CDR3 nucleotides: TGCGCCAGCAGCTTATCAAGCGGGGGCGCAGATACGCAGTATTTT.

The V and J genes are TRBV5-4 and TRBJ2-3; 7 nucleotides line up with TRBD1. CDR1 is SGHNT, CDR2 YYREEE, per germline (reference sequence). Trimming cost V 0 bases and J 4 bases; bases outside gene matches: 2. The CDR3 covers 14 residues. The CDR3 sequence: CASSLDDRADTQYF. The DNA for the CDR3 is TGTGCCAGCAGCTTGGACGACAGGGCAGATACGCAGTATTTT. Full variable domain (rest looked up from reference TRBV5-4 and TRBJ2-3): ETGVTQSPTHLIKTRGQQVTLRCSSQSGHNTVSWYQQALGQGPQFIFQYYREEENGRGNFPPRFSGLQFPNYSSELNVNALELDDSALYLCASSLDDRADTQYFGPGTRLTVL.

The rearrangement links TRBV5-1 to TRBJ2-1, with 9 bases fitting TRBD2. This CDR3 region has 15 residues. CDR1 and CDR2 from the germline V gene are SGHRS and YFSETQ. V lost 4 bases, J lost 2 bases, and 4 bases stayed unmatched. The CDR3 loop is CASSETSGTYNEQFF. The CDR3 DNA follows: TGCGCCAGCAGCGAGACTAGCGGAACCTACAATGAGCAGTTCTTC. The variable domain in full, with the rest retrieved from reference TRBV5-1 and TRBJ2-1, is KAGVTQTPRYLIKTRGQQVTLSCSPISGHRSVSWYQQTPGQGLQFLFEYFSETQRNKGNFPGRFSGRQFSNSRSEMNVSTLELGDSALYLCASSETSGTYNEQFFGPGTRLTVL.

V gene TRBV2 combines with J gene TRBJ2-1; 8 nucleotides align to TRBD2. The CDR3 has 12 amino acids. Germline loops: CDR1 SNHLY, CDR2 FYNNEI. The V segment lost 10 bases and the J segment 7 bases; nucleotides outside the gene matches: 6. CDR3 sequence: CATEASGNEQFF. The CDR3 DNA is TGTGCCACTGAGGCTAGCGGGAATGAGCAGTTCTTC.

There are a few counts of this clone. The chain recombines TRBV28 with TRBJ1-4; D is uncertain. The CDR3 extends over 12 amino acids. V lost 5 bases and J lost 10, with 11 bases in between. Germline CDR1 is MDHEN and CDR2 is SYDVKM. Here the CDR3 reads CASSLPRGKLFF. CDR3 nucleotide sequence: TGTGCCAGCAGTCTACCTCGTGGAAAACTGTTTTTT.

This chain uses TRBV9 with TRBJ1-1; TRBD1 matches 8 bases. Looked up from germline, CDR1 is SGDLS and CDR2 is YYNGEE. The CDR3 loop spans 18 amino acids. Trimming took 6 bases from V and 2 from J; bases not matched to a gene: 18. The CDR3 loop is CASTRYRQGSRINTEAFF. The DNA for the CDR3 is TGTGCCAGCACACGCTACCGACAGGGGAGCAGAATAAACACTGAAGCTTTCTTT.